These 14 T cell receptor beta chains came from one sample sequenced in a study of early stage breast cancer tumors. Profiled with immunoSEQ multiplex PCR; TCRdb holds only in-frame clones, not every one. The sample carries about 72,000 clones, roughly three quarters recorded once. The sample comprised blood. The receptors come from a person aged 55 to 70 with breast cancer.

This clone showed up just once. V usage is TRBV5-1 and J usage is TRBJ1-6; the D gene is possibly TRBD1 (5 bases). The germline V and J ends were trimmed by 6 bases and 9 bases, with 19 bases remaining between them. The germline CDR1 and CDR2 sequences are SGHRS and YFSETQ. This CDR3 is built from 15 residues. The DNA for the CDR3 is TGCGCCAGCACCTCCGTAGGCAGGGACGGTTCACCCCTCCACTTT. It codes for CASTSVGRDGSPLHF.

The CDR3 spells CASSSLGQSFNNSPLHF. Written as DNA, the CDR3 is TGTGCCAGCAGCTCGCTGGGACAGAGCTTCAATAATTCACCCCTCCACTTT. The J gene is TRBJ1-6, the V gene TRBV5-4; 7 nucleotides line up with TRBD1. The CDR3 is 17 amino acids. V lost 3 bases, J lost 5 bases, and 11 bases stayed unmatched. Per the germline V gene, CDR1 is SGHNT and CDR2 is YYREEE (reference sequence).

The J gene is TRBJ1-3, the V gene TRBV30; 7 nucleotides match TRBD1. V was pared by 0 bases and J by 5 bases, with 10 bases of the junction left unmatched. The germline V gene has CDR1 GTSNPN and CDR2 SVGIG (reference sequence). The CDR3 is 16 amino acids. CDR3 coding DNA: TGTGCCTGGAGTGTACCCGGGACAGACTTTAGAAACACCATATATTTT. The encoded protein is CAWSVPGTDFRNTIYF.

This clone was counted between two and nine times. The genes are TRBV7-9 and TRBJ1-1; D not resolved. Per the germline V gene, CDR1 is SEHNR and CDR2 is FQNEAQ (reference sequence). The ends were cut back, 1 base at V and 1 base at J, with 4 bases in the middle. The CDR3 is 13 residues long. CDR3 region: CASSLGQNTEAFF. DNA of the CDR3: TGTGCCAGCAGCTTAGGACAGAACACTGAAGCTTTCTTT.

Notes on this clone: A read error may account for a junction end that differs from germline. This chain joins TRBV7-9 and TRBJ2-1; TRBD1 agrees at 9 bases. Germline CDR1 reads SEHNR; CDR2 reads FQNEAQ (reference sequence). This CDR3 contains 11 residues. The CDR3 DNA is TGTGCCAGCAGCTTCCGGGACAGGGCGATCTTC. It codes for CASSFRDRAIF.

The chain has TRBV10-3 and TRBJ2-5, with D unclear. This CDR3 is built from 12 residues. From germline, CDR1 is ENHRY and CDR2 SYGVKD. The V gene lost 8 bases and the J gene lost 0 bases, with 7 bases spanning the gap. The CDR3 DNA follows: TGTGCCATCCGGCAGAACCAAGAGACCCAGTACTTC. This sequence encodes CAIRQNQETQYF.

This clone came up once. The V call is TRBV28, the J call TRBJ1-5, with TRBD1 matching 8 bases. Trimming removed 3 bases from V and 7 bases from J; junction bases left unmatched: 8. The CDR3 is made up of 15 amino acids. Looked up from germline, CDR1 is MDHEN and CDR2 is SYDVKM. The CDR3 region has the DNA TGTGCCAGCAGTTTTGGAGGACAGGGTGGACAGCCCCAGCATTTT. The encoded protein is CASSFGGQGGQPQHF.

This sequence joins TRBV9 and TRBJ1-4; no reliable D call. From germline, CDR1 is SGDLS and CDR2 YYNGEE. V shed 1 base and J shed 4 bases, with 8 bases lying between them. This CDR3 has 14 amino acids. The CDR3 region has the DNA TGTGCCAGCAGCGTAACGGATATTAATGAAAAACTGTTTTTT. It codes for CASSVTDINEKLFF.

V and J are TRBV28 and TRBJ2-5; TRBD2 might be the D (5 bases). The CDR3 extends over 15 amino acids. Germline CDR1 is MDHEN and CDR2 is SYDVKM. Trimming cost V 2 bases and J 3 bases, with 13 bases left between them. CDR3 DNA: TGTGCCAGCAGTTTAGTGGTAGCGTTGAAAGAGACCCAGTACTTC. It specifies CASSLVVALKETQYF. Drawing the rest from reference TRBV28 and TRBJ2-5, the complete variable domain is DVKVTQSSRYLVKRTGEKVFLECVQDMDHENMFWYRQDPGLGLRLIYFSYDVKMKEKGDIPEGYSVSREKKERFSLILESASTNQTSMYLCASSLVVALKETQYFGPGTRLLVL.

The chain is built from TRBV5-1 and TRBJ2-5; D may match TRBD1 or TRBD2 (5 bases each). V lost 4 bases and J 5 bases, leaving 15 bases between the germline ends. The CDR3 contains 14 residues. Germline CDR1 is SGHRS and CDR2 is YFSETQ. The CDR3 DNA reads TGCGCCAGCAGCCCGGGGACGGGCAGGGAGACCCAGTACTTC. Residues: CASSPGTGRETQYF.

The J gene is TRBJ1-1, the V gene TRBV5-1; no reliable D call. Trimming removed 4 bases from V and 4 bases from J, with 14 bases in between. Germline V gene data show CDR1 as SGHRS and CDR2 as YFSETQ. CDR3 length: 14 amino acids. The CDR3 spells CASSKAGDFTEAFF. The DNA for the CDR3 is TGCGCCAGCAGCAAGGCGGGAGACTTCACTGAAGCTTTCTTT. Drawing the rest from reference TRBV5-1 and TRBJ1-1, the complete variable domain is KAGVTQTPRYLIKTRGQQVTLSCSPISGHRSVSWYQQTPGQGLQFLFEYFSETQRNKGNFPGRFSGRQFSNSRSEMNVSTLELGDSALYLCASSKAGDFTEAFFGQGTRLTVV.

The rearrangement joins TRBV18 to TRBJ1-1; D is perhaps TRBD1 (6 bases). Germline CDR1 is KGHSH and CDR2 is LQKENI. V lost 0 bases and J 3 bases, leaving 11 bases between the germline ends. This CDR3 has 15 residues. The CDR3 region has the DNA TGTGCCAGCTCACCACCGACAGGTCCTTACACTGAAGCTTTCTTT. Residues: CASSPPTGPYTEAFF.

This chain uses TRBV7-3 with TRBJ1-2, with D perhaps matching TRBD1 (6 bases). The CDR3 length is 15 residues. CDR1 SGHTA and CDR2 FQGTGA come from the germline V gene. The V gene lost 5 bases and the J gene lost 4 bases, with 17 bases spanning the gap. This chain's CDR3 is CASSPHPDSPYGYTF. The DNA for the CDR3 is TGTGCCAGCAGCCCCCACCCGGACAGCCCCTATGGCTACACCTTC.

This clone was seen a few times. The J gene is TRBJ1-1, the V gene TRBV20-1; D is unresolved. CDR1 and CDR2 (germline): DFQATT, SNEGSKA (reference sequence). This CDR3 spans 8 amino acids. Trimming stripped 5 bases from V and 9 bases from J, with 4 bases between. CDR3 sequence (DNA): TGCAGTGCTGAGAAAGCTTTCTTT. Protein sequence: CSAEKAFF.